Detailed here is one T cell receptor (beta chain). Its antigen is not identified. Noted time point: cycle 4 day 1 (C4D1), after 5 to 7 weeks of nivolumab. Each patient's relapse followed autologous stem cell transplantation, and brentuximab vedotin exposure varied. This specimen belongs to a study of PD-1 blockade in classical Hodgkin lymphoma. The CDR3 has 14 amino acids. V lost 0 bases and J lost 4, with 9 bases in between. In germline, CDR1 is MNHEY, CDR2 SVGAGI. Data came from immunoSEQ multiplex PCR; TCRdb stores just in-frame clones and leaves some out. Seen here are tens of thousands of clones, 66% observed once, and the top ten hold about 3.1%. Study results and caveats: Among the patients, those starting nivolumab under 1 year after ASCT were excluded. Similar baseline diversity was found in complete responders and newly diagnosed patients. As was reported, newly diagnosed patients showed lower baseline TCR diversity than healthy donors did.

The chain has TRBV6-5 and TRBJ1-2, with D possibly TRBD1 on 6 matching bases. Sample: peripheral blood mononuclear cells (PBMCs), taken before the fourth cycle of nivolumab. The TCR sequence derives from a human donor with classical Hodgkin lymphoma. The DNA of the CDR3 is TGTGCCAGCAGTTACTCTACAGGGCCCTATGGCTACACCTTC. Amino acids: CASSYSTGPYGYTF.